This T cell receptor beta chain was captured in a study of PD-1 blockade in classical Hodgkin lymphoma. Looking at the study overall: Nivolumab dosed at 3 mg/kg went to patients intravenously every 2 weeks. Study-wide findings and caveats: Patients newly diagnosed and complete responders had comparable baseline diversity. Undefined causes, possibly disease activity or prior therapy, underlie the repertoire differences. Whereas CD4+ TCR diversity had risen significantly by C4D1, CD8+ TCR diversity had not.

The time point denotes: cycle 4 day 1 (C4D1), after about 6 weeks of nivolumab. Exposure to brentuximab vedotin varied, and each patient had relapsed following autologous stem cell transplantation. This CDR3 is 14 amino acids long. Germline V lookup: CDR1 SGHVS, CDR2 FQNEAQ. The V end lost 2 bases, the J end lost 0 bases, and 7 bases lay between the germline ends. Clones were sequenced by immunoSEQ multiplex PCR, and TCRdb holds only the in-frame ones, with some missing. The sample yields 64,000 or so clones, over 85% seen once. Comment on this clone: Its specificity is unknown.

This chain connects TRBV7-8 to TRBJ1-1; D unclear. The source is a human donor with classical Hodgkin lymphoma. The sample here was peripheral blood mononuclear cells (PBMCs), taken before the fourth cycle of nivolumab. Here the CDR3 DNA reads TGTGCCAGCAGCTTACGGGTTTTGAACACTGAAGCTTTCTTT. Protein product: CASSLRVLNTEAFF.